Following are 14 T cell receptor beta chains from one sample sequenced in a study of early T cells in non-severe SARS-CoV-2 infection. TCRdb ran MiXCR on the 5' RACE reads and lists one entry per CDR3 protein. The sample consists of 40,000 to 55,000 distinct CDR3 sequences, 7.7% of them appearing once. The sample comprised whole blood. Receptor source: an adult who was a healthcare worker with PCR-confirmed SARS-CoV-2 infection or an uninfected control (not recorded which).

Turning to this clonotype: A read error may be the cause here, since a much bigger clone is one base away. The V gene is TRBV28, the J gene TRBJ1-2, with 10 bases lining up with TRBD1. CDR3 length: 17 amino acids. Germline CDR1 and CDR2: MDHEN and SYDVKM. CDR3 residues: CASSRLILTGGTYDYTF. The CDR3 nucleotides read TGTGCCAGCAGCCGTCTCATACTGACAGGGGGCACCTATGACTACACCTTC.

The V gene is TRBV7-9, the J gene TRBJ2-7, with a possible D match to TRBD2 (7 bases). The CDR3 covers 16 residues. Trimming stripped 1 base from V and 1 base from J, with 14 bases between. CDR1 and CDR2 (germline): SEHNR, FQNEAQ (reference sequence). CDR3 bases: TGTGCCAGCAGCTTAGTGGGAGGGGGACGGTCCTACGAGCAGTACTTC. Amino acids: CASSLVGGGRSYEQYF.

This clonotype was seen many times. J is TRBJ1-3 and V is TRBV20-1; perhaps TRBD1 as D (5 bases). From germline, CDR1 is DFQATT and CDR2 SNEGSKA (reference sequence). This CDR3 has 17 residues. Trimming cost V 1 base and J 4 bases, with 20 bases left between them. For the CDR3, the DNA is TGCAGTGCTAGAGCTTCAGACCTCAGGGACGGAGGAAACACCATATATTTT. It specifies CSARASDLRDGGNTIYF.

This clonotype was seen at least ten times. The V call is TRBV18, the J call TRBJ1-3; possibly TRBD1 for D (5 bases). The CDR3 is 15 residues long. Trimming pared 6 bases from V and 0 bases from J, leaving 12 bases between. Germline V gives CDR1 KGHSH, CDR2 LQKENI. CDR3 bases: TGTGCCAGCTCGCCGACAGTATCCTCTGGAAACACCATATATTTT. This encodes CASSPTVSSGNTIYF.

In this sample, this clonotype turned up many times. The gene calls are TRBV29-1 and TRBJ2-6; D gene unclear. V lost 3 bases and J lost 0, with 0 bases in between. The CDR3 extends over 12 amino acids. CDR1 and CDR2 (germline): SQVTM, ANQGSEA. This CDR3 is CSVDSGANVLTF. In DNA, the CDR3 is TGCAGCGTTGACTCTGGGGCCAACGTCCTGACTTTC.

At least ten counts were recorded for this clonotype. This chain connects TRBV19 to TRBJ1-2; a possible D gene is TRBD1 (5 bases). V was clipped by 6 bases and J by 8 bases, with 16 bases between them. Germline-derived CDR1 and CDR2 are LNHDA and SQIVND (reference sequence). The CDR3 length is 13 residues. The CDR3: CASSIWGGDGYTF. CDR3 coding DNA: TGTGCCAGTAGCATCTGGGGAGGGGACGGCTACACCTTC. Full variable domain (remainder filled in from reference TRBV19 and TRBJ1-2): DGGITQSPKYLFRKEGQNVTLSCEQNLNHDAMYWYRQDPGQGLRLIYYSQIVNDFQKGDIAEGYSVSREKKESFPLTVTSAQKNPTAFYLCASSIWGGDGYTFGSGTRLTVV.

There are a few counts of this clonotype. This chain uses TRBV3-1 with TRBJ1-6; tentative D call: TRBD1 (6 bases). The CDR3 runs to 13 residues. Looked up from germline, CDR1 is LGHDT and CDR2 is YNNKEL (reference sequence). The germline V and J ends were trimmed by 6 bases and 10 bases, with 13 bases remaining between them. CDR3 amino acids: CASSTGSISPLHF. The CDR3 DNA sequence: TGTGCCAGCAGTACAGGGTCGATATCACCCCTCCACTTT.

This clonotype was counted ten times or more. The junction departs from the called germline gene at one end, perhaps through a read error. This CDR3 is CASSPPWGSENTIYF. For the CDR3, the DNA is TGCGCCAGCAGCCCTCCTTGGGGCTCTGAAAACACCATATATTTT. This chain connects TRBV5-1 to TRBJ1-3; tentatively, D is TRBD1 (5 bases). Germline CDR1 and CDR2: SGHRS and YFSETQ. The CDR3 contains 15 residues.

This clonotype was picked up many times. The V gene is TRBV5-3, the J gene TRBJ2-2; TRBD1 matches at 11 bases. TRBV5-3 is an ORF; its function is uncertain. V shed 7 bases, J shed 6 bases, and the junction held 5 bases outside the gene matches. The CDR3 loop spans 14 amino acids. This CDR3 is CARSGQGDPGELFF. The CDR3 region has the DNA TGTGCCAGATCGGGACAGGGGGACCCCGGGGAGCTGTTTTTT.

Many counts were recorded for this clonotype. The rearrangement uses TRBV2 and TRBJ1-2; 7 bases map to TRBD1. Germline CDR1 is SNHLY and CDR2 is FYNNEI. Unmatched junction bases numbered 3, after V lost 4 bases and J lost 1 base. The CDR3 runs to 14 residues. The CDR3 sequence is CASSVRDSNYGYTF. As DNA, the CDR3 is TGTGCCAGCAGTGTCCGGGACAGTAACTATGGCTACACCTTC.

This clonotype was observed at least ten times. The chain uses TRBV14 and TRBJ2-1, with 10 bases that match TRBD2. Unmatched junction bases numbered 2, after V lost 2 bases and J lost 4 bases. Per the germline V gene, CDR1 is SGHDN and CDR2 is FVKESK. The CDR3 runs 15 residues. The CDR3 region has the DNA TGTGCCAGCAGCCAATTAGCGGGGGGTTACAATGAGCAGTTCTTC. Its translation is CASSQLAGGYNEQFF.

This clonotype was detected ten times or more. The chain uses TRBV19 and TRBJ2-7; TRBD1 matches 8 bases. With 4 bases clipped from V and 5 bases from J, the junction kept 4 bases outside the gene matches. Germline V CDR1 and CDR2: LNHDA, SQIVND (reference sequence). The CDR3 has 13 residues. In nucleotides, the CDR3 is TGTGCCAGTAGTAACAGGGGGTCCGACGAGCAGTACTTC. Translation: CASSNRGSDEQYF.

J is TRBJ2-7 and V is TRBV5-1, with a tentative D call TRBD1 (5 bases). This CDR3 contains 13 residues. Per the germline V gene, CDR1 is SGHRS and CDR2 is YFSETQ. Trimming removed 0 bases from V and 4 bases from J, with 8 bases in between. This CDR3 reads CASSLARDYEQYF. CDR3 DNA: TGCGCCAGCAGCTTGGCCAGGGATTACGAGCAGTACTTC. The entire variable domain, with the rest obtained from reference TRBV5-1 and TRBJ2-7, is as follows: KAGVTQTPRYLIKTRGQQVTLSCSPISGHRSVSWYQQTPGQGLQFLFEYFSETQRNKGNFPGRFSGRQFSNSRSEMNVSTLELGDSALYLCASSLARDYEQYFGPGTRLTVT.

There are many counts of this clonotype. The chain recombines TRBV5-1 with TRBJ1-4; 7 bases are shared with TRBD1. This CDR3 region has 15 residues. V shed 3 bases, J shed 4 bases, and the junction held 6 bases outside the gene matches. CDR1 is SGHRS and CDR2 is YFSETQ in the germline V gene. DNA for the CDR3: TGCGCCAGCAGCTGGAACGACAGGGATAATGAAAAACTGTTTTTT. Protein: CASSWNDRDNEKLFF.